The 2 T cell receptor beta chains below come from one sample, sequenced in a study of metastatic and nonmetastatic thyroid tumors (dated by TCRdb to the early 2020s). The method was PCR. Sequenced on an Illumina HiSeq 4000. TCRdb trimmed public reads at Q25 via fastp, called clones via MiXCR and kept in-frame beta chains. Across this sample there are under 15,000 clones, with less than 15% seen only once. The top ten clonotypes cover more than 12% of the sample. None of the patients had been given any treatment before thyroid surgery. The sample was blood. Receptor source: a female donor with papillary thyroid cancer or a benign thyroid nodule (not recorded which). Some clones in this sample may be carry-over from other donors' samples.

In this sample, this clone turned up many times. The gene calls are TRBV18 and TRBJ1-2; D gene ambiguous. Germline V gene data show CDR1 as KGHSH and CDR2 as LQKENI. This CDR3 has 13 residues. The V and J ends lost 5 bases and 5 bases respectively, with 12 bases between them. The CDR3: CASSAGSLYGYTF. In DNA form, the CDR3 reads TGTGCCAGCTCAGCGGGGAGCTTATATGGCTACACCTTC.

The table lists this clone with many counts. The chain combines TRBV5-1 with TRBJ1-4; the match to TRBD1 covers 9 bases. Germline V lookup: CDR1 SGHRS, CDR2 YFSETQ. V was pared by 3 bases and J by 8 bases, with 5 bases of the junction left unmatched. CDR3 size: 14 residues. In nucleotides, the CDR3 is TGCGCCAGCAGCTATTCGACAGGGGGGGAAAAACTGTTTTTT. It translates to CASSYSTGGEKLFF.